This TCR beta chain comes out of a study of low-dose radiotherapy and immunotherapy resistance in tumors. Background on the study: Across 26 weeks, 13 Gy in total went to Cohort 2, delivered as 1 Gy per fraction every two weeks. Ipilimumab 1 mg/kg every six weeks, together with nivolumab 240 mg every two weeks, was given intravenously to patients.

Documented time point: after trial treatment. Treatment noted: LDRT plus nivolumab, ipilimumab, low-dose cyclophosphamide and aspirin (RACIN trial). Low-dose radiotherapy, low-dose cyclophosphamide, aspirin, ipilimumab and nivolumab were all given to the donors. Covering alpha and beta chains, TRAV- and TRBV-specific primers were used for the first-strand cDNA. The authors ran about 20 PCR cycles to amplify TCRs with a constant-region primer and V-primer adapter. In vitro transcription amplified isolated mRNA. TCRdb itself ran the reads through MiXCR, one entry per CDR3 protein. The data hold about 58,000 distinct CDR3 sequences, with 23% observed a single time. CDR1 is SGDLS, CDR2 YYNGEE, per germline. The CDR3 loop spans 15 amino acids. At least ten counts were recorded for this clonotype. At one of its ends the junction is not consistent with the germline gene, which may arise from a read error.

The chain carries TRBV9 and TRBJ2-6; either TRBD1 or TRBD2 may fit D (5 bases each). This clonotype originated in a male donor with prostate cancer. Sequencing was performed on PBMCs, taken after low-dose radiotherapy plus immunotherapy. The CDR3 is CASNLRGGGTNVLTF. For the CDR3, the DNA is TGTGCCAGCAACCTCCGGGGCGGTGGGACCAACGTCCTGACTTTC. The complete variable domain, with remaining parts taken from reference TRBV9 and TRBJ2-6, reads DSGVTQTPKHLITATGQRVTLRCSPRSGDLSVYWYQQSLDQGLQFLIQYYNGEERAKGNILERFSAQQFPDLHSELNLSSLELGDSALYFCASNLRGGGTNVLTFGAGSRLTVL.